These 5 T cell receptor beta chains share one sample of origin, sequenced in a study of blood T cells in healthy people across ages. For the second PCR, which ran for about 6 to 11 cycles, a sample-barcoded 5' primer and a J-beta primer mix were used. TCRdb reprocessed the 5' RACE reads with MiXCR, giving one entry per CDR3 protein. This sample has under 2,000,000 distinct CDR3 sequences; about 50% occur once, and the top ten carry roughly 2%. The sequencing sample was made of blood. These receptor sequences come from a woman aged 40-49 years in good health.

This clonotype was recorded a few times. This chain links TRBV11-2 with TRBJ2-4; tentatively, D is TRBD2 (5 bases). Matching the DNA end better, TRBJ2-7 makes the J call doubtful. Germline V gene data show CDR1 as SGHAT and CDR2 as FQNNGV. The CDR3 sequence is 15 residues long. The CDR3, as DNA: TGTGCCAGCCGCTCATGGGCGGGCAGAGGGTACGAGCAGTACTTC. Translating gives CASRSWAGRGYEQYF.

This chain uses TRBV7-2 with TRBJ2-1, with 10 nucleotides matching TRBD2. This CDR3 has 15 amino acids. V lost 2 bases and J lost 8; bases outside the gene matches: 6. Germline V gives CDR1 SGHTA, CDR2 FQGNSA. CDR3 protein: CASSLSGGAWDEQFF. CDR3 DNA: TGTGCCAGCAGCTTAAGCGGGGGGGCCTGGGATGAGCAGTTCTTC. The variable domain in full, with the rest retrieved from reference TRBV7-2 and TRBJ2-1, is GAGVSQSPSNKVTEKGKDVELRCDPISGHTALYWYRQSLGQGLEFLIYFQGNSAPDKSGLPSDRFSAERTGGSVSTLTIQRTQQEDSAVYLCASSLSGGAWDEQFFGPGTRLTVL.

This clonotype came up a few times. The genes are TRBV5-1 and TRBJ2-4, with D possibly called TRBD1 or TRBD2 (6 bases each). V was trimmed by 0 bases and J by 8 bases, leaving 18 bases between them. The germline V gene has CDR1 SGHRS and CDR2 YFSETQ. The CDR3 has 16 amino acids. As DNA, the CDR3 is TGCGCCAGCAGCTTGGGCCCATCGGGGGCGAGTGACATTCAGTACTTC. Amino acid sequence: CASSLGPSGASDIQYF.

The V call is TRBV6-1, the J call TRBJ2-1, with D hard to call. CDR3 length: 15 residues. Trimming removed 8 bases from V and 0 bases from J, with 14 bases in between. Germline CDR1 reads MNHNS; CDR2 reads SASEGT. The CDR3 reads CASHLLSSSYNEQFF. CDR3 nucleotide sequence: TGTGCCAGCCATCTTCTCTCAAGCTCCTACAATGAGCAGTTCTTC.

This clonotype was seen a handful of times. The CDR3 is CASSQDSGQGGYNEQFF. The DNA of the CDR3 is TGCGCCAGCAGCCAAGATTCTGGACAGGGGGGGTACAATGAGCAGTTCTTC. The chain links TRBV4-3 to TRBJ2-1; 10 positions match TRBD1. V lost 0 bases, J lost 4 bases, and 6 bases stayed unmatched. The CDR3 is made up of 17 amino acids. From germline, CDR1 is LGHNA and CDR2 YSLEER.